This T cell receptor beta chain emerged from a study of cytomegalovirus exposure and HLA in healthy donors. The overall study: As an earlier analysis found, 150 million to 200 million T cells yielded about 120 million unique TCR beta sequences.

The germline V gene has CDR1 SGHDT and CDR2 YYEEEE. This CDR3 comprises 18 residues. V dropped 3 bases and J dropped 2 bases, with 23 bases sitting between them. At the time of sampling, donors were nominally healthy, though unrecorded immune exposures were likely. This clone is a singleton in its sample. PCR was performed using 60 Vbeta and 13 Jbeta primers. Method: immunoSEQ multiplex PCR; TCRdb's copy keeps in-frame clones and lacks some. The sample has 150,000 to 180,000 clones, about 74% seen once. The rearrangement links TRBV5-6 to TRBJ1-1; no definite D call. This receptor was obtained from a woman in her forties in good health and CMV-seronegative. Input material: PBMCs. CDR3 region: CASSSQGRPEVFNTEAFF. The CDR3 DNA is TGTGCCAGCAGCTCCCAAGGGAGGCCGGAGGTTTTTAACACTGAAGCTTTCTTT.